Shown below are 25 T cell receptor beta chains from a single sample sequenced in a study of blood T cell repertoires in COVID-19. TCRdb keeps only in-frame clones here, not all; method: immunoSEQ multiplex PCR. This sample has a few hundred thousand clones, with about 91% found just once. The sequenced sample was PBMCs or T cells enriched from blood (not recorded which). These TCRs come from a woman between 40 and 55 years old with acute COVID-19.

The chain uses TRBV3-1 (or the pseudogene TRBV3-2) and TRBJ1-4, with TRBD1 identical over 7 bases. CDR1 is LGHDT and CDR2 is YNNKEL in the germline V gene (reference sequence). V shed 4 bases, J shed 6 bases, and the junction held 11 bases outside the gene matches. The CDR3 runs 16 residues. The CDR3 DNA follows: TGTGCCAGCAGCCGCCGTATTAGACAGGGTTATGAAAAACTGTTTTTT. Translated: CASSRRIRQGYEKLFF.

The chain links TRBV24-1 to TRBJ1-4, with 9 bases aligning to TRBD1. Trimming cost V 3 bases and J 4 bases; bases outside gene matches: 5. CDR3 length: 16 residues. The germline gives CDR1 KGHDR, CDR2 SFDVKD. The CDR3 nucleotides are TGTGCCACCAGTGATGATTCGGGACAGGGTAATGAAAAACTGTTTTTT. This gives the protein CATSDDSGQGNEKLFF.

V usage is TRBV21-1 and J usage is TRBJ1-1. TRBV21-1 is deemed a pseudogene. The CDR3 extends over 15 amino acids. The CDR3 loop reads CASSPGGDNQYAAFF. The DNA of the CDR3 is TGTGCCAGCAGCCCGGGGGGGGACAATCAATACGCTGCTTTCTTT.

This rearrangement joins TRBV2 to TRBJ2-3; 9 positions match TRBD1. The germline V gene has CDR1 SNHLY and CDR2 FYNNEI. The CDR3 loop spans 15 amino acids. Unmatched junction bases numbered 10, after V lost 7 bases and J lost 5 bases. The CDR3 nucleotides read TGTGCCAGCAAATGGACAGGGGAATCCAGAGATACGCAGTATTTT. Encoded protein: CASKWTGESRDTQYF.

The rearrangement joins TRBV19 to TRBJ2-1, with 10 nucleotides matching TRBD1. V gave up 7 bases and J gave up 4 bases; unmatched junction bases: 4. The germline V gene encodes CDR1 LNHDA and CDR2 SQIVND (reference sequence). This CDR3 is 14 amino acids long. Here the CDR3 DNA reads TGTGCCAGTAACCCGGGACAGGGGTACAATGAGCAGTTCTTC. This sequence encodes CASNPGQGYNEQFF.

The chain employs TRBV10-2 and TRBJ2-3; 7 bases are shared with TRBD2. The V gene end was trimmed by 11 bases and the J gene end by 3 bases; junction bases not matched to a gene: 5. CDR3 size: 12 residues. CDR1 is WSHSY and CDR2 is SAAADI in the germline V gene. The CDR3 region is CASGGSTDTQYF. The DNA for the CDR3 is TGCGCCTCCGGGGGGTCGACAGATACGCAGTATTTT.

The V and J genes are TRBV5-6 and TRBJ1-6; tentative D call: TRBD1 (6 bases). Germline assignment: CDR1 SGHDT and CDR2 YYEEEE. V was clipped by 2 bases and J by 7 bases, with 16 bases between them. This CDR3 has 16 amino acids. The CDR3 region has the DNA TGTGCCAGCAGCTTAAGGCAGGGGTTAGGGAATTCACCCCTCCACTTT. As protein: CASSLRQGLGNSPLHF.

V gene TRBV5-5 combines with J gene TRBJ1-2, with D tentatively TRBD1 (6 bases). This CDR3 is built from 12 residues. Germline-derived CDR1 and CDR2 are SGHKS and YYEKEE (reference sequence). Trimming cost V 4 bases and J 7 bases, with 11 bases left between them. In DNA, the CDR3 is TGTGCCAGCAGCCCCCGGGACATTGGCTACACCTTC. It yields the protein CASSPRDIGYTF.

The chain employs TRBV7-8 and TRBJ2-7, with D possibly matching TRBD2 (5 bases). Germline loops: CDR1 SGHVS, CDR2 FQNEAQ. The CDR3 sequence is 14 residues long. Trimming shortened V by 5 bases and J by 6 bases, and 17 bases separated the two germline ends. CDR3 DNA sequence: TGTGCCAGCAGCCGAGGCCCCCAGCGGCCCGAGCAGTACGTC. Translation gives CASSRGPQRPEQYV.

This clone was observed a handful of times. This chain uses TRBV27 with TRBJ1-2; D possibly corresponds to TRBD1 (5 bases). CDR1 MNHEY and CDR2 SMNVEV come from the germline V gene (reference sequence). V was pared by 6 bases and J by 8 bases, with 13 bases between. The length of the CDR3 is 12 residues. CDR3 loop: CASSPRGSGYTF. In DNA form, the CDR3 reads TGTGCCAGCAGCCCAAGGGGCAGCGGCTACACCTTC.

This chain links TRBV19 with TRBJ1-2, with 7 bases identical to TRBD1. The CDR3 has 14 amino acids. Germline assignment: CDR1 LNHDA and CDR2 SQIVND (reference sequence). The ends lost 5 bases at V and 4 bases at J; junction bases unmatched: 7. This CDR3 is CASSLGDSPYGYTF. For the CDR3, the DNA is TGTGCCAGTAGTCTGGGGGACAGCCCCTATGGCTACACCTTC.

The chain links TRBV20-1 to TRBJ1-2, with D unresolved. The CDR3 extends over 11 amino acids. CDR1 is DFQATT, CDR2 SNEGSKA, per germline (reference sequence). Here the CDR3 DNA reads TGCTGCCAACGCAAGAGCTATGGCTACACCTTC. Encoded protein: CCQRKSYGYTF.

The chain recombines TRBV7-4 with TRBJ2-7, with D possibly being TRBD1 (6 bases). The ends were cut back, 5 bases at V and 0 bases at J, with 11 bases in the middle. CDR3 length: 14 amino acids. Germline CDR1 is SGHVT and CDR2 is SQSDAQ. DNA of the CDR3: TGTGCCAGCAGCCTCGACAGGCCCTCCTACGAGCAGTACGTC. Protein: CASSLDRPSYEQYV.

J is TRBJ2-2 and V is TRBV7-2, with TRBD1 as a possible D gene (6 bases). V lost 1 base and J 6 bases, leaving 15 bases between the germline ends. Germline lookup yields CDR1 SGHTA and CDR2 FQGNSA. The CDR3 is 16 amino acids. As DNA, the CDR3 is TGTGCCAGCAGCTTAGTTAGGGCAGGGGTTCCCGGGGAGCTGTTTTTT. This translates into CASSLVRAGVPGELFF.

CDR3 bases: TGTGCCAGCAGCGCTACGACTAGCGGGGGGTACGAGCAGTACTTC. It is translated as CASSATTSGGYEQYF. This chain links TRBV11-2 with TRBJ2-7; 13 positions match TRBD2. CDR1 and CDR2 (germline): SGHAT, FQNNGV. The CDR3 runs to 15 residues. V shed 5 bases and J 4 bases; nucleotides not matched to a gene: 5.

V gene TRBV14 combines with J gene TRBJ1-6, with 7 bases lining up with TRBD1. Germline assignment: CDR1 SGHDN and CDR2 FVKESK. The trim removed 4 bases at V and 10 bases at J, leaving 7 bases unmatched. CDR3 length: 14 amino acids. CDR3 nucleotide sequence: TGTGCCAGCAGCCCTCGGACAGGTCTATCACCCCTCCACTTT. This sequence encodes CASSPRTGLSPLHF.

V usage is TRBV5-1 and J usage is TRBJ2-7; D unresolved. The V end was cut by 5 bases, the J end by 0 bases, with 9 bases between. CDR3 length: 13 amino acids. CDR1 SGHRS and CDR2 YFSETQ come from the germline V gene. The CDR3 nucleotides are TGCGCCAGCAGTCGCGGTCCCTCCTACGAGCAGTACTTC. This encodes CASSRGPSYEQYF.

V and J are TRBV15 and TRBJ2-2, with 8 bases that match TRBD2. Trimming removed 5 bases from V and 8 bases from J; junction bases left unmatched: 7. CDR1 and CDR2 from the germline V gene are LNHNV and YYDKDF (reference sequence). This CDR3 is 14 amino acids long. The CDR3 sequence is CATSPGGETGELFF. DNA for the CDR3: TGTGCCACCAGCCCCGGGGGGGAGACGGGGGAGCTGTTTTTT.

This chain joins TRBV4-1 and TRBJ1-2; TRBD1 matches at 7 bases. This CDR3 has 14 residues. Per the germline V gene, CDR1 is MGHRA and CDR2 is YSYEKL. V was clipped by 1 base and J by 6 bases; unmatched bases: 5. The CDR3 bases are TGCGCCAGCAGCCAAGGACAGGGACAGAATGGCTACACCTTC. Residues: CASSQGQGQNGYTF.

The rearrangement joins TRBV21-1 to TRBJ2-3; the table's D call TRBD1 went unverified against the DNA. TRBV21-1 is noted as a pseudogene. This CDR3 is 18 amino acids long. The CDR3 nucleotides read TGTGCCAGCAGGCGCGACAGGGCATATTTTAATAGCACAGATACGCAGTATTTT. Its protein is CASRRDRAYFNSTDTQYF.

The genes are TRBV28 and TRBJ1-1, with a possible D match to TRBD1 (6 bases). The CDR3 is 15 amino acids. Trimming removed 3 bases from V and 4 bases from J, with 15 bases in between. Germline V gene data show CDR1 as MDHEN and CDR2 as SYDVKM. The DNA for the CDR3 is TGTGCCAGCAGTTTGCGGGGGGGGCGGTTCACTGAAGCTTTCTTT. Protein: CASSLRGGRFTEAFF.

This chain links TRBV7-9 with TRBJ2-3, with TRBD1 matching over 8 bases. The ends lost 5 bases at V and 0 bases at J; junction bases unmatched: 7. Germline-derived CDR1 and CDR2 are SEHNR and FQNEAQ (reference sequence). This CDR3 has 16 amino acids. CDR3 loop: CASSRARGRSTDTQYF. As DNA, the CDR3 is TGTGCCAGCAGCCGAGCCAGGGGGCGCAGCACAGATACGCAGTATTTT.

The chain uses TRBV30 and TRBJ2-5; D possibly corresponds to TRBD2 (5 bases). This CDR3 region has 11 residues. The V gene lost 4 bases and the J gene lost 3 bases, with 6 bases spanning the gap. CDR1 is GTSNPN, CDR2 SVGIG, per germline (reference sequence). This CDR3 reads CAWTGKETQYF. The CDR3 DNA follows: TGTGCCTGGACGGGAAAAGAGACCCAGTACTTC.

The chain joins TRBV3-1 (or the pseudogene TRBV3-2) to TRBJ2-7; no clear D gene. This CDR3 comprises 12 residues. Germline V lookup: CDR1 LGHDT, CDR2 YNNKEL (reference sequence). V lost 3 bases to trimming and J lost 5 bases, with 8 bases between them. The CDR3 loop reads CASSQVTHEQYF. In nucleotides, the CDR3 is TGTGCCAGCAGCCAGGTGACTCACGAGCAGTACTTC.

The V and J genes are TRBV29-1 and TRBJ1-2; 7 bases agree with TRBD1. The V gene's germline CDR1 is SQVTM and CDR2 ANQGSEA. V was clipped by 4 bases and J by 8 bases; unmatched bases: 4. CDR3 length equals 11 residues. CDR3 nucleotide sequence: TGCAGCGTTGGGCAGGGGGACGGCTACACCTTC. Translating it yields CSVGQGDGYTF.